This entry is about one TCR beta chain. Its cognate antigen is unknown. CDR1 SGHDT and CDR2 YYEEEE come from the germline V gene. V shed 5 bases and J shed 2 bases, with 13 bases lying between them. This CDR3 is 14 amino acids long. These data are taken from a study of T cell responses to AZD1222 COVID-19 vaccine. Broader study findings: When two AZD1222 doses had been given, Spike-specific TCR breadth and depth rose. The CD4 TCRs associated with vaccination extended across spike and predominated at 160-218 and 743-854.

The data were produced by immunoSEQ multiplex PCR, yet TCRdb's version contains in-frame clones alone and is incomplete. The table has about 170,000 clones, roughly 90% seen once. The chain combines TRBV5-6 with TRBJ1-2; TRBD1 might be the D (5 bases). This receptor was taken from an adult in good health. The sample was peripheral blood, taken on day 0 of AZD1222 vaccination. The CDR3 spells CASRVRGQNYGYTF. CDR3 nucleotide sequence: TGTGCCAGCAGGGTAAGGGGCCAGAACTATGGCTACACCTTC.